A single sample is the source of the 22 T cell receptor beta chains below, sequenced in a study of untreated major depressive disorder. General study results and limits: CD4+ T cells from depressed patients used TRBV05-01 (Vbeta 5.1) more often than controls.

No antigen has been identified for these receptors. Assay used: immunoSEQ multiplex PCR; TCRdb lists only in-frame clones, some missing. The data hold 10,000 to 15,000 clones, with approximately 91% observed a single time. The sequenced material came from CD4+ T cells from PBMCs. Receptors were obtained from a man aged 25-45 years with major depressive disorder.

The chain has TRBV5-1 and TRBJ1-4; no firm D call. The CDR3 totals 14 residues. CDR1 and CDR2 from the germline V gene are SGHRS and YFSETQ. V gave up 2 bases and J gave up 0 bases, with 5 bases separating them. CDR3 sequence reads: CASSFGPTNEKLFF. CDR3 in DNA: TGCGCCAGCAGCTTCGGTCCAACTAATGAAAAACTGTTTTTT.

The rearrangement joins TRBV5-6 to TRBJ2-4, with 12 bases matching TRBD2. Germline V gives CDR1 SGHDT, CDR2 YYEEEE. The CDR3 loop spans 18 amino acids. The V and J ends lost 0 bases and 9 bases, in that order; junction bases with no gene match: 13. This chain's CDR3 is CASSLASGGAGVNFIQYF. The CDR3 region has the DNA TGTGCCAGCAGCTTGGCTAGCGGGGGGGCAGGCGTGAATTTCATTCAGTACTTC.

V and J are TRBV2 and TRBJ1-5, with D possibly being TRBD1 (5 bases). V was clipped by 5 bases and J by 2 bases, with 10 bases between them. Germline CDR1 reads SNHLY; CDR2 reads FYNNEI. This CDR3 has 14 amino acids. CDR3 DNA: TGTGCCAGCAGTCGGGACTGGGGCAATCAGCCCCAGCATTTT. It is translated as CASSRDWGNQPQHF.

In this sample, this clone turned up a few times. The chain uses TRBV5-6 and TRBJ2-5; 7 nucleotides match TRBD1. Looked up from germline, CDR1 is SGHDT and CDR2 is YYEEEE. This CDR3 region has 13 residues. V shed 4 bases, J shed 10 bases, and the junction held 10 bases outside the gene matches. Written as DNA, the CDR3 is TGTGCCAGCAGCCCCTATTCCCAGGGGGTCCAGTACTTC. Protein product: CASSPYSQGVQYF.

The chain couples TRBV6-4 to TRBJ2-3; D tentatively reads TRBD1 or TRBD2 (5 bases each). With 0 bases removed from V and 6 bases from J, the gap between germline ends came to 13 bases. This CDR3 is built from 15 residues. Germline V CDR1 and CDR2: MRHNA, SNTAGT. The CDR3 nucleotides are TGTGCCAGCAGTGACTCCGGCCAGGGAGTGGATACGCAGTATTTT. Translated, it gives CASSDSGQGVDTQYF.

The chain has TRBV2 and TRBJ2-5; the D gene could be TRBD1 or TRBD2 (5 bases each). V shed 7 bases and J shed 4 bases, with 13 bases lying between them. Germline CDR1 is SNHLY and CDR2 is FYNNEI. The CDR3 loop spans 13 amino acids. CDR3 coding DNA: TGTGCCAGCAATCGGGACCAGGGAGAGACCCAGTACTTC. Protein product: CASNRDQGETQYF.

The V call is TRBV6-5, the J call TRBJ1-1; possible D gene TRBD1, 6 bases. CDR3 length: 14 amino acids. The germline V and J ends were trimmed by 2 bases and 3 bases, with 10 bases remaining between them. Germline V lookup: CDR1 MNHEY, CDR2 SVGAGI. CDR3 sequence reads: CASSYGRGDTEAFF. The CDR3 DNA sequence: TGTGCCAGCAGTTACGGCAGGGGCGACACTGAAGCTTTCTTT.

This clone has a single count. This sequence joins TRBV30 and TRBJ1-2, with 7 bases that match TRBD1. J gave up 2 bases and V 7 bases, and 10 bases lay outside the gene matches. Looked up from germline, CDR1 is GTSNPN and CDR2 is SVGIG (reference sequence). CDR3 length: 14 amino acids. Here the CDR3 DNA reads TGTGCCTCCCCCCCCAGGGGGAAGAACTATGGCTACACCTTC. The encoded protein is CASPPRGKNYGYTF.

The rearrangement joins TRBV28 to TRBJ1-6; 7 positions agree with TRBD1. CDR1 is MDHEN, CDR2 SYDVKM, per germline. The J segment lost 6 bases and the V segment lost 7 bases, leaving 6 bases of the junction unmatched. The CDR3 is 14 residues long. DNA of the CDR3: TGTGCCAGCACCCCCGGGACAGCTAATTCACCCCTCCACTTT. Amino acid sequence: CASTPGTANSPLHF.

V is TRBV13 and J is TRBJ2-3; 10 bases match TRBD2. This CDR3 spans 14 amino acids. From germline, CDR1 is PRHDT and CDR2 FYEKMQ (reference sequence). The J segment lost 6 bases and the V segment lost 5 bases, leaving 5 bases of the junction unmatched. The CDR3 coding sequence is TGTGCCAGCAGCCGATTAGCGGGGGGCGATACGCAGTATTTT. Translating gives CASSRLAGGDTQYF.

V and J are TRBV27 and TRBJ2-5, with TRBD2 matching over 10 bases. The end of the DNA is better explained by TRBJ2-7, so the J call may be wrong. This CDR3 is 16 amino acids long. Looked up from germline, CDR1 is MNHEY and CDR2 is SMNVEV (reference sequence). The CDR3 DNA sequence: TGTGCCAGCAGGCTCACTTCTAGCGGGGGCTCCTACGAGCAGTACTTC. It specifies CASRLTSSGGSYEQYF.

V and J are TRBV7-9 and TRBJ1-2; D remains ambiguous. Trimming removed 1 base from V and 9 bases from J, with 9 bases in between. Per germline, CDR1 SEHNR and CDR2 FQNEAQ (reference sequence). The CDR3 totals 12 residues. The CDR3 bases are TGTGCCAGCAGCTTAGAGAGGGCCAGCTACACCTTC. It codes for CASSLERASYTF.

This chain connects TRBV6-5 to TRBJ1-1; D remains ambiguous. Germline CDR1 reads MNHEY; CDR2 reads SVGAGI. V lost 6 bases to trimming and J lost 3 bases, with 11 bases between them. The CDR3 spans 13 residues. CDR3 in amino acids: CASSFTRYTEAFF. CDR3 sequence (DNA): TGTGCCAGCAGCTTTACCAGGTACACTGAAGCTTTCTTT.

The CDR3 reads CASSVEQSYEQYF. The CDR3, as DNA: TGTGCCAGCAGTGTAGAGCAGAGCTACGAGCAGTACTTC. The chain recombines TRBV6-1 with TRBJ2-7; D gene unclear. Germline V gives CDR1 MNHNS, CDR2 SASEGT. The CDR3 has 13 residues. V shed 4 bases and J shed 3 bases, with 10 bases lying between them.

The chain uses TRBV29-1 and TRBJ2-7; TRBD1 aligns across 9 bases. V lost 7 bases and J lost 7; bases outside the gene matches: 14. CDR1 SQVTM and CDR2 ANQGSEA come from the germline V gene. The CDR3 loop spans 14 amino acids. The CDR3 DNA is TGCAGCGCCTCTCCCGGGACAGGGCCTTCTGAGCAGTACTTC. It translates to CSASPGTGPSEQYF.

The V gene is TRBV2, the J gene TRBJ1-4; weak D call: TRBD1 (6 bases). In germline, CDR1 is SNHLY, CDR2 FYNNEI. CDR3 length: 14 residues. V was clipped by 7 bases and J by 4 bases, with 13 bases between them. CDR3 in amino acids: CASTRGTFNEKLFF. The CDR3 DNA reads TGTGCCAGCACCAGGGGCACCTTTAATGAAAAACTGTTTTTT.

Points on this clone: Other nucleotide sequences from this sample produce the same CDR3. This chain joins TRBV20-1 and TRBJ1-5; D unclear. V shed 3 bases and J shed 2 bases, with 2 bases lying between them. Germline-derived CDR1 and CDR2 are DFQATT and SNEGSKA (reference sequence). The CDR3 runs 11 residues. The CDR3 DNA follows: TGCAGTGCTAGCGGCAATCAGCCCCAGCATTTT. Protein product: CSASGNQPQHF.

This rearrangement joins TRBV12-5 to TRBJ1-1; 8 bases are shared with TRBD1. This CDR3 contains 15 residues. In germline, CDR1 is LGHNT, CDR2 FRNRAP. V lost 6 bases and J lost 4; bases outside the gene matches: 10. The CDR3 DNA is TGTGCTAGTGGACACAGACAGGGGAGGGGCACTGAAGCTTTCTTT. Its translation is CASGHRQGRGTEAFF.

This sequence joins TRBV5-8 and TRBJ2-7; TRBD1 matches at 7 bases. Germline V lookup: CDR1 SGHTS, CDR2 YDEGEE. J was trimmed by 5 bases and V by 0 bases; bases with no gene match: 2. This CDR3 contains 13 residues. This chain's CDR3 is CASSLDRGDEQYF. CDR3 sequence (DNA): TGTGCCAGCAGCTTGGACAGGGGAGACGAGCAGTACTTC.

The gene calls are TRBV28 and TRBJ2-7; no definite D call. Germline V gene lookup returns CDR1 MDHEN and CDR2 SYDVKM. V was trimmed by 5 bases and J by 13 bases, leaving 27 bases between them. This CDR3 has 15 amino acids. Here the CDR3 DNA reads TGTGCCAGCAGTCCTAGTCCGGCGGCCCCCCCCCACGTCTACTTC. Its translation is CASSPSPAAPPHVYF.

The gene calls are TRBV7-2 and TRBJ2-7, with a tentative D call TRBD1 (6 bases). The V gene lost 4 bases and the J gene lost 3 bases, with 10 bases spanning the gap. The CDR3 has 13 residues. Germline V gene sequence: CDR1 SGHTA, CDR2 FQGNSA. CDR3 residues: CASSYQDSYEQYF. The DNA of the CDR3 is TGTGCCAGCAGCTATCAGGACAGCTACGAGCAGTACTTC.

The chain is built from TRBV5-4 and TRBJ1-2, with a possible D match to TRBD1 (5 bases). Per germline, CDR1 SGHNT and CDR2 YYREEE (reference sequence). The CDR3 is made up of 13 amino acids. Trimming pared 2 bases from V and 5 bases from J, leaving 10 bases between. CDR3 bases: TGTGCCAGCAGCTTAACAGGAGAATATGGCTACACCTTC. Translation: CASSLTGEYGYTF.